The source of this TCR beta chain is a study of cytomegalovirus exposure and HLA in healthy donors. Findings and limits, study-wide: A reported reduction in N-insertions relative to the 666-donor mean was seen in an Asian-associated ancestry cluster in a later analysis.

The primer mix had 60 Vbeta and 13 Jbeta primers. TCRdb keeps only in-frame clones here, not all; method: immunoSEQ multiplex PCR. This table holds fewer than 200,000 clones, 76% found once. Comment on this clone: Its cognate antigen is unknown.

V gave up 5 bases and J gave up 4 bases, with 11 bases separating them. The CDR3 loop spans 12 amino acids. CDR1 is SQVTM and CDR2 is ANQGSEA in the germline V gene. Sequencing was performed on PBMCs. The sequence derives from a female donor in good health and CMV-seronegative. The V gene is TRBV29-1, the J gene TRBJ2-5, with D possibly TRBD2 on 5 matching bases. The CDR3 loop is CSVHEGSETQYF. Here the CDR3 DNA reads TGCAGCGTTCACGAGGGATCAGAGACCCAGTACTTC.